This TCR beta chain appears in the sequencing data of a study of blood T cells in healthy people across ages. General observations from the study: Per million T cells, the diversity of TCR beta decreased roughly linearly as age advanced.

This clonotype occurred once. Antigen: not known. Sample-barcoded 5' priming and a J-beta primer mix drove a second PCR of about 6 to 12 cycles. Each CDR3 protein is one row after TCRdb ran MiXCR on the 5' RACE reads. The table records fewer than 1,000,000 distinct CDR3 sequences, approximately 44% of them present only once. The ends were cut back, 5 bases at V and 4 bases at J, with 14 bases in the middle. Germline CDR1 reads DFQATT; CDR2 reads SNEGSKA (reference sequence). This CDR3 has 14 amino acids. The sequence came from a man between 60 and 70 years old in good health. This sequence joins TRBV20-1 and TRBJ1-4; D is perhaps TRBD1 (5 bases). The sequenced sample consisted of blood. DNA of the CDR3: TGCAGTGCTGGAGCAGGGACCTTTAATGAAAAACTGTTTTTT. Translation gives CSAGAGTFNEKLFF.